One and the same sample provided the 29 T cell receptor beta chains below, sequenced in a study of T cells after posttransplantation cyclophosphamide. The repertoire was sequenced with immunoSEQ multiplex PCR; TCRdb's copy has only in-frame clones and lacks some. Altogether under 50,000 clones were found in the sample, and no singletons occur. The sequencing sample was made of PBMCs. Receptors originate from a woman aged 45-59 years in good health and a related stem cell transplant donor.

There are many counts of this clone. In DNA, the CDR3 is TGCAGCTTCCGACAGGGGAGGAACACTGAAGCTTTCTTT. It translates to CSFRQGRNTEAFF. This chain joins TRBV29-1 and TRBJ1-1; 8 bases are shared with TRBD1. Trimming at V came to 8 bases and at J to 1 base, leaving 6 bases not matched to a gene. Germline V gives CDR1 SQVTM, CDR2 ANQGSEA. This CDR3 comprises 13 residues.

This clone was seen ten or more times. CDR3 DNA: TGTGCCAGCAGTCCCCCGATCCGGGACAGGGGGCCAGATACGCAGTATTTT. Translated, it gives CASSPPIRDRGPDTQYF. V usage is TRBV2 and J usage is TRBJ2-3, with 12 nucleotides matching TRBD1. J was trimmed by 4 bases and V by 5 bases; bases with no gene match: 10. Germline V gives CDR1 SNHLY, CDR2 FYNNEI. The CDR3 consists of 17 residues. The whole variable domain, remainder taken from reference TRBV2 and TRBJ2-3, is EPEVTQTPSHQVTQMGQEVILRCVPISNHLYFYWYRQILGQKVEFLVSFYNNEISEKSEIFDDQFSVERPDGSNFTLKIRSTKLEDSAMYFCASSPPIRDRGPDTQYFGPGTRLTVL.

This clone occurred many times. The chain couples TRBV5-6 to TRBJ2-3; maybe TRBD2 (5 bases). Germline CDR1 and CDR2: SGHDT and YYEEEE. V was pared by 4 bases and J by 2 bases, with 14 bases between. The CDR3 totals 15 residues. Here the CDR3 DNA reads TGTGCCAGCAGCCCTGGACTCGGAGTCACAGATACGCAGTATTTT. It specifies CASSPGLGVTDTQYF.

This clone occurred many times. The chain employs TRBV14 and TRBJ2-1; D call uncertain. The CDR3 runs to 17 residues. Germline-derived CDR1 and CDR2 are SGHDN and FVKESK. V lost 4 bases and J lost 0, with 16 bases in between. The CDR3 DNA sequence: TGTGCCAGCAGCCGTCGACACCACAAGAGCTCCTACAATGAGCAGTTCTTC. Translation: CASSRRHHKSSYNEQFF.

This clone was recorded many times. This rearrangement joins TRBV30 to TRBJ1-1, with 9 bases lining up with TRBD1. The CDR3 covers 14 residues. Germline loops: CDR1 GTSNPN, CDR2 SVGIG (reference sequence). J lost 3 bases, V lost 5 bases, and 7 bases had no gene match. The CDR3 DNA follows: TGTGCCTGGGGACAGGGGATCAGGGACACTGAAGCTTTCTTT. This encodes CAWGQGIRDTEAFF.

At least ten counts were recorded for this clone. This rearrangement joins TRBV30 to TRBJ1-5; D not resolved. The germline V gene encodes CDR1 GTSNPN and CDR2 SVGIG (reference sequence). This CDR3 contains 13 residues. Trimming took 0 bases from V and 1 from J, leaving 4 bases between them. The CDR3 sequence: CAWSVRSNQPQHF. CDR3 coding DNA: TGTGCCTGGAGTGTACGGAGCAATCAGCCCCAGCATTTT. Filled out from reference TRBV30 and TRBJ1-5, the complete variable domain reads SQTIHQWPATLVQPVGSPLSLECTVEGTSNPNLYWYRQAAGRGLQLLFYSVGIGQISSEVPQNLSASRPQDRQFILSSKKLLLSDSGFYLCAWSVRSNQPQHFGDGTRLSIL.

Ten or more counts support this clone. This sequence joins TRBV5-5 and TRBJ1-2; D not resolved. The CDR3 is 12 residues long. The germline CDR1 and CDR2 sequences are SGHKS and YYEKEE (reference sequence). With 3 bases removed from V and 8 bases from J, the gap between germline ends came to 11 bases. The CDR3 DNA reads TGTGCCAGCAGCTCCTGGACGGGGGGCTACACCTTC. Translated, it gives CASSSWTGGYTF.

This clone was found a few times. J is TRBJ2-5 and V is TRBV7-8, with TRBD1 matching over 10 bases. The J call may be in error: the DNA end matches TRBJ2-7 better. Per the germline V gene, CDR1 is SGHVS and CDR2 is FQNEAQ. The CDR3 runs 15 residues. The CDR3 reads CASSRQGAYPYEQYF. CDR3 coding DNA: TGTGCCAGCAGCCGACAGGGGGCTTATCCCTACGAGCAGTACTTC.

This clone occurred many times. The chain recombines TRBV19 with TRBJ2-2, with D possibly matching TRBD2 (5 bases). V lost 7 bases to trimming and J lost 6 bases, with 12 bases between them. The CDR3 spans 13 residues. Germline CDR1 LNHDA, CDR2 SQIVND (reference sequence). CDR3 DNA: TGTGCCAGTACCCCGGGGAGCGCCGGGGAGCTGTTTTTT. This codes for CASTPGSAGELFF. The full variable domain, rest sourced from reference TRBV19 and TRBJ2-2, is DGGITQSPKYLFRKEGQNVTLSCEQNLNHDAMYWYRQDPGQGLRLIYYSQIVNDFQKGDIAEGYSVSREKKESFPLTVTSAQKNPTAFYLCASTPGSAGELFFGEGSRLTVL.

This clone was found many times. This chain uses TRBV4-1 with TRBJ1-1; 7 nucleotides agree with TRBD1. From germline, CDR1 is MGHRA and CDR2 YSYEKL. Trimming cost V 2 bases and J 7 bases; bases outside gene matches: 1. This CDR3 is built from 12 residues. The CDR3 nucleotides read TGCGCCAGCAGCCAAAGGACAGGTGAAGCTTTCTTT. Its translation: CASSQRTGEAFF.

The table lists this clone with many counts. This rearrangement joins TRBV19 to TRBJ1-1, with a tentative D call TRBD1 (6 bases). The V end was cut by 10 bases, the J end by 6 bases, with 15 bases between. CDR1 and CDR2 (germline): LNHDA, SQIVND (reference sequence). This CDR3 is 12 amino acids long. CDR3 DNA: TGTGCCACACAGGGTGGGGGCGCTGAAGCTTTCTTT. Its protein is CATQGGGAEAFF.

This clone was counted many times. Here the CDR3 DNA reads TGTGCCAGCTGTGCAGGGGATTTGATTACTGAAGCTTTCTTT. This gives the protein CASCAGDLITEAFF. The J gene is TRBJ1-1, the V gene TRBV7-9, with D perhaps TRBD1 (6 bases). The germline V gene has CDR1 SEHNR and CDR2 FQNEAQ (reference sequence). V lost 8 bases, J lost 5 bases, and 18 bases lay in between. This CDR3 contains 14 residues.

This clone was detected ten times or more. The genes are TRBV5-1 and TRBJ2-3; 9 bases map to TRBD2. The CDR3 is 15 amino acids. V lost 1 base to trimming and J lost 2 bases; unmatched junction nucleotides: 2. Germline loops: CDR1 SGHRS, CDR2 YFSETQ. The CDR3 sequence: CASSLLAGYTDTQYF. The CDR3, as DNA: TGCGCCAGCAGCTTGCTAGCGGGGTACACAGATACGCAGTATTTT.

In this sample, this clone turned up many times. This chain connects TRBV7-2 to TRBJ2-4; TRBD1 agrees at 7 bases. The germline V gene encodes CDR1 SGHTA and CDR2 FQGNSA. V lost 4 bases to trimming and J lost 5 bases; unmatched junction nucleotides: 2. The CDR3 covers 13 residues. In nucleotides, the CDR3 is TGTGCCAGCAGCTCGACAGGGCAAAACATTCAGTACTTC. Translation: CASSSTGQNIQYF.

This clone appeared many times. The CDR3: CASSEDRIFYGYTF. Written as DNA, the CDR3 is TGTGCCAGCAGTGAAGACAGAATCTTCTATGGCTACACCTTC. The rearrangement uses TRBV6-1 and TRBJ1-2; D is unclear. Germline CDR1 is MNHNS and CDR2 is SASEGT. V lost 1 base and J lost 4, with 10 bases in between. The CDR3 length is 14 residues.

The sample holds many counts of this clone. The V call is TRBV19, the J call TRBJ2-3; TRBD2 might be the D (7 bases). The CDR3 is made up of 17 amino acids. V lost 5 bases, J lost 2 bases, and 20 bases lay in between. Germline CDR1 reads LNHDA; CDR2 reads SQIVND (reference sequence). CDR3 in amino acids: CASSRRRTGGLTDTQYF. In nucleotides, the CDR3 is TGTGCCAGTAGTCGACGTCGGACGGGGGGCCTCACAGATACGCAGTATTTT.

In its sample, this clone was seen a few times. The chain combines TRBV6-5 with TRBJ1-6; D possibly corresponds to TRBD1 (6 bases). The CDR3 runs 13 residues. The V and J ends lost 5 bases and 6 bases respectively, with 8 bases between them. Germline CDR1 is MNHEY and CDR2 is SVGAGI. CDR3 DNA sequence: TGTGCCAGCAGTCGACAGGTTAATTCACCCCTCCACTTT. Translation: CASSRQVNSPLHF.

This clone was observed many times. The chain joins TRBV5-6 to TRBJ1-5; 10 bases align to TRBD1. The length of the CDR3 is 17 residues. After removal of 3 bases from V and 1 base from J, the junction contained 7 bases not matched to a gene. From germline, CDR1 is SGHDT and CDR2 YYEEEE. CDR3 sequence: CASSYGTGVRSNQPQHF. CDR3 in DNA: TGTGCCAGCAGCTACGGGACAGGGGTTAGGAGCAATCAGCCCCAGCATTTT.

The V call is TRBV25-1, the J call TRBJ2-1; D gene ambiguous. From germline, CDR1 is MGHDK and CDR2 SYGVNS. CDR3 length: 13 amino acids. Trimming pared 7 bases from V and 3 bases from J, leaving 10 bases between. The CDR3 loop reads CASTGRNYNEQFF. CDR3 nucleotide sequence: TGTGCCAGCACTGGCAGGAACTACAATGAGCAGTTCTTC. The variable domain in full, completed from reference TRBV25-1 and TRBJ2-1, reads EADIYQTPRYLVIGTGKKITLECSQTMGHDKMYWYQQDPGMELHLIHYSYGVNSTEKGDLSSESTVSRIRTEHFPLTLESARPSHTSQYLCASTGRNYNEQFFGPGTRLTVL.

This clone was counted many times. The V call is TRBV7-7, the J call TRBJ2-2, with TRBD1 as a possible D gene (6 bases). Germline CDR1 SSHAT, CDR2 FNYEAQ (reference sequence). The CDR3 is 15 amino acids. The germline V and J ends were trimmed by 1 base and 6 bases, with 12 bases remaining between them. The CDR3 DNA reads as TGTGCCAGCAGCTTAGGGGTGGGGGCCCCCGGGGAGCTGTTTTTT. Its translation: CASSLGVGAPGELFF.

This clone was seen repeatedly, ten times or more. This sequence joins TRBV6-6 and TRBJ1-2, with D hard to call. The CDR3 contains 16 residues. CDR1 and CDR2 from the germline V gene are MNHNY and SVGAGI (reference sequence). V lost 5 bases and J 4 bases, leaving 20 bases between the germline ends. The CDR3 here is CASSPREESRLYGYTF. CDR3 DNA sequence: TGTGCCAGCAGTCCTAGGGAGGAATCTCGCCTCTATGGCTACACCTTC.

This clone was counted between two and nine times. A much larger clone sits a single nucleotide away, making a read error possible. The sample has other DNA sequences that encode this CDR3 too. The chain employs TRBV6-5 and TRBJ1-4; D is unclear. Looked up from germline, CDR1 is MNHEY and CDR2 is SVGAGI. CDR3 length: 12 residues. V lost 8 bases to trimming and J lost 5 bases, with 9 bases between them. The DNA of the CDR3 is TGTGCCAGCGGGAGGGCCAATGAAAAACTGTTTTTT. Its protein product is CASGRANEKLFF.

This clone was counted ten times or more. The chain carries TRBV4-1 and TRBJ1-4; 8 bases fit TRBD1. The germline V gene encodes CDR1 MGHRA and CDR2 YSYEKL. The CDR3 spans 16 residues. J was trimmed by 5 bases and V by 1 base; bases with no gene match: 6. CDR3 amino acids: CASSQGLQGGNEKLFF. Written as DNA, the CDR3 is TGCGCCAGCAGCCAAGGATTACAGGGGGGAAATGAAAAACTGTTTTTT.

This clone was seen repeatedly, ten times or more. The gene calls are TRBV2 and TRBJ1-5; no definite D call. The germline V and J ends were trimmed by 1 base and 4 bases, with 5 bases remaining between them. The CDR3 has 13 amino acids. CDR1 SNHLY and CDR2 FYNNEI come from the germline V gene. The CDR3 here is CASSEGPNQPQHF. The DNA for the CDR3 is TGTGCCAGCAGTGAAGGGCCGAATCAGCCCCAGCATTTT.

This clone was found many times. CDR3 protein: CASSEGRLAGTDTQYF. The CDR3 DNA follows: TGCGCCAGCAGTGAAGGGAGACTAGCGGGCACAGATACGCAGTATTTT. The J gene is TRBJ2-3, the V gene TRBV10-1; 9 bases are shared with TRBD2. V shed 3 bases and J 1 base; nucleotides not matched to a gene: 5. The CDR3 contains 16 residues. Germline loops: CDR1 WNHNN, CDR2 SYGVQD (reference sequence).

This clone was detected ten times or more. The J gene is TRBJ2-7, the V gene TRBV28; the D gene is possibly TRBD2 (5 bases). Between the trimmed V and J ends, which lost 7 bases and 4 bases, there was a span of 20 bases. Germline CDR1 is MDHEN and CDR2 is SYDVKM. CDR3 size: 15 residues. The CDR3 here is CASTSPVGGEYEQYF. The CDR3 DNA sequence: TGTGCCAGCACCTCCCCCGTCGGAGGTGAGTACGAGCAGTACTTC.

This clone was picked up many times. The chain links TRBV28 to TRBJ1-1; D unresolved. Trimming removed 11 bases at V and 2 bases at J, with 12 bases between. CDR1 MDHEN and CDR2 SYDVKM come from the germline V gene. The CDR3 consists of 12 residues. The CDR3 region has the DNA TGTGCCGTGAAGCGGTCTAACACTGAAGCTTTCTTT. This sequence encodes CAVKRSNTEAFF.

This clone was counted ten times or more. J is TRBJ2-3 and V is TRBV19; 9 nucleotides line up with TRBD2. CDR3 length equals 16 residues. V lost 4 bases to trimming and J lost 2 bases; unmatched junction nucleotides: 7. Germline V gives CDR1 LNHDA, CDR2 SQIVND (reference sequence). The CDR3 is CASSSQTSGFTDTQYF. CDR3 sequence (DNA): TGTGCCAGTAGTAGCCAGACTAGCGGATTCACAGATACGCAGTATTTT.

This clone appeared many times. The V gene is TRBV7-2, the J gene TRBJ2-5, with D uncertain. V lost 8 bases to trimming and J lost 5 bases, with 15 bases between them. The CDR3 runs to 13 residues. The germline V gene has CDR1 SGHTA and CDR2 FQGNSA. The CDR3 sequence is CASGRPPLETQYF. Here the CDR3 DNA reads TGTGCCAGCGGCAGGCCGCCTTTGGAGACCCAGTACTTC.